One sample yielded the 20 T cell receptor beta chains listed below, sequenced in a study of T cells in Graves' hyperthyroidism and ophthalmopathy (dated by TCRdb to about 2019). Preparation of the library involved multiplex PCR. Sequencing used an Illumina HiSeq 2000. The TCR beta CDR3 regions were amplified from RNA transcripts. The TCR CDR3 was subjected to a first round of RT-PCR using the HTBI primer set and the Qiagen OneStep RT-PCR kit. Through fastp at Q25 and MiXCR, TCRdb rebuilt clones from the public reads, retaining in-frame beta chains. Identical CDR3 protein sequences are pooled into one entry, listed with their most common genes and DNA. For this sample there are 490,000 or so distinct CDR3 sequences; approximately 22% appear just once. The ten largest clones capture roughly 49% of the sample. Material: blood. Source of these receptors: a woman aged 70 to 79 with Graves' ophthalmopathy.

CDR3 region: CASSSGLAINEQFF. DNA of the CDR3: TGTGCCAGCAGCTCCGGACTGGCAATCAATGAGCAGTTCTTC. The chain combines TRBV7-2 with TRBJ2-1; D perhaps matches TRBD2 (5 bases). V was shortened by 4 bases and J by 6 bases, with 13 bases between the two germline ends. This CDR3 contains 14 residues. The germline V gene has CDR1 SGHTA and CDR2 FQGNSA. The full variable domain, in which reference TRBV7-2 and TRBJ2-1 provide the parts outside the CDR3, is GAGVSQSPSNKVTEKGKDVELRCDPISGHTALYWYRQSLGQGLEFLIYFQGNSAPDKSGLPSDRFSAERTGGSVSTLTIQRTQQEDSAVYLCASSSGLAINEQFFGPGTRLTVL.

The rearrangement joins TRBV7-9 to TRBJ2-7; D not resolved. The CDR3 extends over 15 amino acids. The V gene lost 4 bases and the J gene lost 4 bases, with 17 bases spanning the gap. Germline CDR1 SEHNR, CDR2 FQNEAQ (reference sequence). This chain's CDR3 is CASSSSGSESYEQYF. Written as DNA, the CDR3 is TGTGCCAGCAGCTCCTCAGGCAGCGAGTCTTACGAGCAGTACTTC. The full variable domain, in which reference TRBV7-9 and TRBJ2-7 provide the parts outside the CDR3, is DTGVSQNPRHKITKRGQNVTFRCDPISEHNRLYWYRQTLGQGPEFLTYFQNEAQLEKSRLLSDRFSAERPKGSFSTLEIQRTEQGDSAMYLCASSSSGSESYEQYFGPGTRLTVT.

Only a few counts were recorded for this clonotype. J is TRBJ2-3 and V is TRBV2; the match to TRBD2 covers 7 bases. Germline V gene sequence: CDR1 SNHLY, CDR2 FYNNEI. The junction had 12 bases not matched to a gene; V was cut back by 0 bases and J by 0 bases. The CDR3 totals 19 residues. CDR3: CASSEASSSGALSTDTQYF. CDR3 nucleotides: TGTGCCAGCAGTGAAGCCTCGTCTAGCGGTGCGCTAAGCACAGATACGCAGTATTTT.

The CDR3 reads CASSLVGTSTGEQYF. The CDR3, as DNA: TGTGCCAGCAGCCTCGTGGGGACTAGCACGGGCGAGCAGTACTTC. J is TRBJ2-7 and V is TRBV3-1; the match to TRBD2 covers 9 bases. CDR1 and CDR2 from the germline V gene are LGHDT and YNNKEL (reference sequence). Trimming at V came to 4 bases and at J to 6 bases, leaving 10 bases not matched to a gene. The CDR3 covers 15 residues.

The chain carries TRBV20-1 and TRBJ2-3; 8 positions match TRBD2. The CDR3 runs to 14 residues. Germline V gene sequence: CDR1 DFQATT, CDR2 SNEGSKA (reference sequence). Trimming removed 6 bases from V and 5 bases from J; junction bases left unmatched: 10. The chain's CDR3 is CSAEAGAGIDTQYF. The CDR3 DNA follows: TGCAGTGCGGAAGCGGGAGCGGGTATAGATACGCAGTATTTT.

This clonotype was detected ten times or more. This chain connects TRBV12-3 or TRBV12-4 to TRBJ2-3; D is perhaps TRBD2 (5 bases). V dropped 6 bases and J dropped 0 bases, with 16 bases sitting between them. The CDR3 extends over 16 amino acids. CDR3 in amino acids: CASSPPGLTSTDTQYF. The CDR3 nucleotides are TGTGCCAGCAGCCCCCCTGGACTGACGAGCACAGATACGCAGTATTTT.

The chain recombines TRBV20-1 with TRBJ1-2, with 8 bases lining up with TRBD1. The junction had 10 bases not matched to a gene; V was cut back by 6 bases and J by 4 bases. The CDR3 spans 14 residues. Looked up from germline, CDR1 is DFQATT and CDR2 is SNEGSKA (reference sequence). The CDR3 reads CSARRPGGTYGYTF. CDR3 coding DNA: TGCAGTGCCAGGCGTCCAGGGGGCACCTATGGCTACACCTTC.

This clonotype was counted between two and nine times. CDR3 residues: CASMSSGRPTDTQYF. The CDR3 nucleotides are TGTGCCAGCATGAGTAGCGGGAGACCTACAGATACGCAGTATTTT. This chain links TRBV3-1 with TRBJ2-3; TRBD2 matches 9 bases. Germline values: CDR1 LGHDT, CDR2 YNNKEL (reference sequence). The CDR3 runs to 15 residues. V shed 7 bases and J 3 bases; nucleotides not matched to a gene: 8.

V and J are TRBV5-1 and TRBJ1-1, with 8 bases identical to TRBD1. Germline loops: CDR1 SGHRS, CDR2 YFSETQ. The CDR3 is 15 residues long. V shed 4 bases and J 6 bases; nucleotides not matched to a gene: 11. The CDR3 coding sequence is TGCGCCAGCAGCCTCAGACAGGGGATAAAAGCTGAAGCTTTCTTT. As protein: CASSLRQGIKAEAFF.

With regard to this clonotype: The junction differs from germline at one of its ends, possibly a read error. The rearrangement joins TRBV9 to TRBJ2-7; tentatively, D is TRBD1 (6 bases). This CDR3 comprises 14 residues. Germline lookup yields CDR1 SGDLS and CDR2 YYNGEE. The CDR3 sequence is CASSVDGDTYEQYF. The CDR3 DNA is TGTGCTAGCAGCGTAGATGGGGACACCTACGAGCAGTACTTC. Using reference TRBV9 and TRBJ2-7 for the parts outside the CDR3, the full variable domain is DSGVTQTPKHLITATGQRVTLRCSPRSGDLSVYWYQQSLDQGLQFLIQYYNGEERAKGNILERFSAQQFPDLHSELNLSSLELGDSALYFCASSVDGDTYEQYFGPGTRLTVT.

This clonotype has only a few counts. This sequence joins TRBV5-1 and TRBJ1-2; unclear D gene. Trimming took 2 bases from V and 8 from J, leaving 13 bases between them. CDR3 length: 13 amino acids. CDR1 is SGHRS and CDR2 is YFSETQ in the germline V gene. The CDR3 DNA sequence: TGCGCCAGCAGCTTTATGCTCGGGGAAGGCTACACCTTC. It translates to CASSFMLGEGYTF.

This clonotype was seen repeatedly, ten times or more. The CDR3 DNA sequence: TGTGCCAGCAGCACCGCTGGCGGGGGATACAATGAGCAGTTCTTC. Translation: CASSTAGGGYNEQFF. The rearrangement links TRBV9 to TRBJ2-1; the match to TRBD2 covers 7 bases. CDR1 is SGDLS and CDR2 is YYNGEE in the germline V gene. Trimming removed 4 bases from V and 4 bases from J; junction bases left unmatched: 8. This CDR3 is 15 amino acids long.

In its sample, this clonotype was seen many times. J is TRBJ1-2 and V is TRBV27; maybe TRBD1 (5 bases). The CDR3 spans 12 residues. The germline CDR1 and CDR2 sequences are MNHEY and SMNVEV (reference sequence). V lost 6 bases and J 5 bases, leaving 10 bases between the germline ends. The CDR3 DNA reads TGTGCCAGCAGGACGCAGGGTTATGGCTACACCTTC. It codes for CASRTQGYGYTF.

The chain combines TRBV10-3 with TRBJ1-3; no firm D call. Germline assignment: CDR1 ENHRY and CDR2 SYGVKD. This CDR3 contains 11 residues. Trimming removed 7 bases at V and 5 bases at J, with 6 bases between. CDR3 nucleotides: TGTGCCATCACCGCTCGAAACACCATATATTTT. It yields the protein CAITARNTIYF.

V is TRBV4-2 and J is TRBJ2-5; TRBD2 matches at 7 bases. Losses at the gene ends were 3 bases for V and 5 bases for J; bases not matched to a gene: 9. This CDR3 has 15 amino acids. Germline V CDR1 and CDR2: LGHNA, YNFKEQ. CDR3 nucleotides: TGTGCCAGCAGCCAGCGAGAAAGGGAGGGGGAGACCCAGTACTTC. It encodes CASSQREREGETQYF.

This clonotype has just a few counts. V gene TRBV30 combines with J gene TRBJ1-1; D is possibly TRBD1 (5 bases). The CDR3 sequence is 12 residues long. Trimming cost V 4 bases and J 8 bases, with 14 bases left between them. Germline V gene sequence: CDR1 GTSNPN, CDR2 SVGIG (reference sequence). The CDR3 loop reads CAWIIRTGEAFF. For the CDR3, the DNA is TGTGCCTGGATCATACGAACAGGAGAAGCTTTCTTT.

This clonotype showed up just a few times. The chain uses TRBV3-1 and TRBJ2-1; 13 bases fit TRBD2. CDR3 length: 19 amino acids. The V and J ends lost 4 bases and 0 bases, in that order; junction bases with no gene match: 9. The germline V gene has CDR1 LGHDT and CDR2 YNNKEL (reference sequence). The CDR3 here is CASSPTSGRALSSYNEQFF. CDR3 nucleotide sequence: TGTGCCAGCAGCCCAACTAGCGGGAGGGCCCTTAGCTCCTACAATGAGCAGTTCTTC.

This sequence joins TRBV2 and TRBJ2-4; 11 nucleotides agree with TRBD2. The CDR3 loop spans 20 amino acids. The V and J ends lost 1 base and 6 bases, in that order; junction bases with no gene match: 17. The germline V gene encodes CDR1 SNHLY and CDR2 FYNNEI. The CDR3 bases are TGTGCCAGCAGTGAAGTGCAAGGCGTAACTAGCGGGGGCCCTCGAAACATTCAGTACTTC. Protein: CASSEVQGVTSGGPRNIQYF.

This chain connects TRBV6-1 to TRBJ2-1; 9 nucleotides line up with TRBD2. The V gene end was trimmed by 7 bases and the J gene end by 8 bases; junction bases not matched to a gene: 12. This CDR3 has 15 residues. Germline V gene data show CDR1 as MNHNS and CDR2 as SASEGT. This CDR3 reads CASNRGGRASYEQFF. CDR3 DNA sequence: TGTGCCAGCAATAGAGGCGGGAGGGCCAGTTATGAGCAGTTCTTC.

This clonotype was counted only a few times. The chain joins TRBV9 to TRBJ2-1, with 7 bases matching TRBD1. Germline assignment: CDR1 SGDLS and CDR2 YYNGEE. V lost 4 bases, J lost 6 bases, and 4 bases stayed unmatched. The CDR3 spans 13 residues. CDR3 sequence (DNA): TGTGCCAGCAGCTGGGACAGCGGCAATGAGCAGTTCTTC. This codes for CASSWDSGNEQFF.